The present T cell receptor (beta chain) was sequenced within a study of blood T cell repertoires in COVID-19. This table comes from immunoSEQ multiplex PCR, and its TCRdb copy is limited to in-frame clones, with some not included. In the table there are about 220,000 clones, over 75% of which are singletons. This clone came up once. This CDR3 comprises 14 residues. Unmatched junction bases numbered 12, after V lost 5 bases and J lost 9 bases. Germline loops: CDR1 GTSNPN, CDR2 SVGIG (reference sequence). This clonotype was sampled from a human donor in a cohort sampled during active COVID-19. V is TRBV30 and J is TRBJ2-3, with 9 bases lining up with TRBD1. The sequencing input was peripheral blood. The chain's CDR3 is CAWGDRARGSTQYF. CDR3 coding DNA: TGTGCCTGGGGGGACAGGGCCAGGGGGAGCACGCAGTATTTT.